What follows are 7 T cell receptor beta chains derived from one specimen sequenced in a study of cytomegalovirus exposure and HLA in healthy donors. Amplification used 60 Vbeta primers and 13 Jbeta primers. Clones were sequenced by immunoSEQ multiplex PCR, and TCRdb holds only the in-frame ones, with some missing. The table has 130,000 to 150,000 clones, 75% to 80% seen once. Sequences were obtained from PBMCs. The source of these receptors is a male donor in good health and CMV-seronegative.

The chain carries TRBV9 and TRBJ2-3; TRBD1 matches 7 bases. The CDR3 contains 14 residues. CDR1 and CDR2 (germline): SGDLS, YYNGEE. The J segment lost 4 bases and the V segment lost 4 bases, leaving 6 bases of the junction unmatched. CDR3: CASSTQGFADTQYF. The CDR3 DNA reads TGTGCCAGCAGCACACAGGGGTTTGCAGATACGCAGTATTTT.

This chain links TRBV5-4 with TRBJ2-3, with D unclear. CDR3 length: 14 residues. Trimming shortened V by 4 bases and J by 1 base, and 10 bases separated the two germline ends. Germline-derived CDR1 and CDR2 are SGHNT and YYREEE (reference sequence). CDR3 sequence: CASSPYAGTDTQYF. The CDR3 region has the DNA TGTGCCAGCAGCCCTTATGCAGGCACAGATACGCAGTATTTT.

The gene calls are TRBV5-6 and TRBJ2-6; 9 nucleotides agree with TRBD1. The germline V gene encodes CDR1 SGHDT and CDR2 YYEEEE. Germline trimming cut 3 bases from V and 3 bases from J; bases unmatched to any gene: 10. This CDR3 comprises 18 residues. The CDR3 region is CASSYLTGGVYGANVLTF. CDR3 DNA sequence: TGTGCCAGCAGCTATTTGACAGGGGGAGTCTATGGGGCCAACGTCCTGACTTTC.

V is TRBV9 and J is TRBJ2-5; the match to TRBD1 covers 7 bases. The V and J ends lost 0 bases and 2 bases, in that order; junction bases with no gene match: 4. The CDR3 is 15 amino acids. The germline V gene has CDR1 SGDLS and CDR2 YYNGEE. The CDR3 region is CASSVGSGGQETQYF. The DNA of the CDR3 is TGTGCCAGCAGCGTAGGGTCAGGGGGTCAAGAGACCCAGTACTTC.

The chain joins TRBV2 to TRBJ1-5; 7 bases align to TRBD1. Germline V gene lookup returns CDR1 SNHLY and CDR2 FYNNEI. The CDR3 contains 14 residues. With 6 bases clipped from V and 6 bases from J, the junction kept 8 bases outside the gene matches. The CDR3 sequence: CASSRDREGQPQHF. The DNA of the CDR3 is TGTGCCAGCAGCCGTGACAGGGAAGGTCAGCCCCAGCATTTT.

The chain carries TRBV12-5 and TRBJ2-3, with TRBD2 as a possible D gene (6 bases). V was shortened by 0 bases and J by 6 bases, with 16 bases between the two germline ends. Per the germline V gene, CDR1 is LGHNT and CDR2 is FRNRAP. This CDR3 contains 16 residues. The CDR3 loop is CASGLVLVGGADTQYF. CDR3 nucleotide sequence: TGTGCTAGTGGTTTGGTACTGGTGGGAGGAGCGGATACGCAGTATTTT.

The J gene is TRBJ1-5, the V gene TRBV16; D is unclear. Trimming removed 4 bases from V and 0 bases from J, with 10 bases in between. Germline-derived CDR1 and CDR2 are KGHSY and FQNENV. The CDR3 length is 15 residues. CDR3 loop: CASSPDGDSNQPQHF. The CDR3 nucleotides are TGTGCCAGCAGCCCAGACGGGGATAGCAATCAGCCCCAGCATTTT.